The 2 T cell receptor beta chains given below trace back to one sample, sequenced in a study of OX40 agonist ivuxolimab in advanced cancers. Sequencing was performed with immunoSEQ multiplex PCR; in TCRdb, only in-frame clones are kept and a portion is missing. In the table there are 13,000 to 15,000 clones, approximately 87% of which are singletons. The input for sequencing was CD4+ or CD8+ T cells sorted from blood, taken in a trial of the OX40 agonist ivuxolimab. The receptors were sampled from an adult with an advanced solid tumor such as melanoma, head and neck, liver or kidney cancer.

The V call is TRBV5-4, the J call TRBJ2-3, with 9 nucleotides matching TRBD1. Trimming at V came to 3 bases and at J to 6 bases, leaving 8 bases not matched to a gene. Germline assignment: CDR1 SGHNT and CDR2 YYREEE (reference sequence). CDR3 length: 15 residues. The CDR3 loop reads CASSYRTGALDTQYF. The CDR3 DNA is TGTGCCAGCAGCTACCGGACAGGGGCGTTGGATACGCAGTATTTT.

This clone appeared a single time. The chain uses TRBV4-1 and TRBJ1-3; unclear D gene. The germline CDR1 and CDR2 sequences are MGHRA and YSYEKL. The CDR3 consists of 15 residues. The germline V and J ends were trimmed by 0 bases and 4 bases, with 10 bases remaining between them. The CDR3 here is CASSQEPGAGNTIYF. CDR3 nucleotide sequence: TGCGCCAGCAGCCAAGAGCCGGGAGCGGGAAACACCATATATTTT.